One sample yielded the 21 T cell receptor beta chains listed below, sequenced in a study of cytomegalovirus exposure and HLA in healthy donors. TCRdb's copy holds only in-frame clones and misses some; the assay was immunoSEQ multiplex PCR. Of some 350,000 clones in the sample, approximately 90% were seen once. Material: PBMCs. The receptors were gathered from a woman aged 30 to 39 in good health and CMV-seropositive.

The rearrangement links TRBV28 to TRBJ1-4; D may be TRBD1 (6 bases). This CDR3 has 16 residues. V was shortened by 7 bases and J by 8 bases, with 23 bases between the two germline ends. Germline V gives CDR1 MDHEN, CDR2 SYDVKM. The CDR3 loop reads CASTPNPGGGGEKLFF. The CDR3 DNA reads TGTGCCAGCACCCCAAACCCGGGGGGCGGAGGCGAAAAACTGTTTTTT.

The genes are TRBV10-3 and TRBJ2-5; D unclear. Germline V gives CDR1 ENHRY, CDR2 SYGVKD. This CDR3 is 13 amino acids long. V dropped 1 base and J dropped 2 bases, with 5 bases sitting between them. The CDR3 bases are TGTGCCATCAGTGAGTTCCGGCAAGAGACCCAGTACTTC. Translated, it gives CAISEFRQETQYF.

This clone was counted between two and nine times. The rearrangement joins TRBV5-1 to TRBJ1-2; a weak D match, TRBD1 (6 bases). V was pared by 4 bases and J by 0 bases, with 10 bases between. The CDR3 runs to 14 residues. CDR1 is SGHRS, CDR2 YFSETQ, per germline. The CDR3 loop reads CASSVGQSNYGYTF. CDR3 in DNA: TGCGCCAGCAGCGTGGGACAATCTAACTATGGCTACACCTTC.

The J gene is TRBJ1-5, the V gene TRBV6-5, with TRBD1 identical over 7 bases. The CDR3 contains 15 residues. J was trimmed by 5 bases and V by 2 bases; bases with no gene match: 6. Looked up from germline, CDR1 is MNHEY and CDR2 is SVGAGI. The CDR3: CASSYTGGGDQPQHF. The CDR3 DNA is TGTGCCAGCAGTTACACTGGAGGGGGCGATCAGCCCCAGCATTTT.

The rearrangement joins TRBV20-1 to TRBJ1-1; D call uncertain. CDR3 length: 11 amino acids. Germline V CDR1 and CDR2: DFQATT, SNEGSKA (reference sequence). V dropped 6 bases and J dropped 1 base, with 6 bases sitting between them. CDR3 nucleotide sequence: TGCAGTGCCCCGACGAACACTGAAGCTTTCTTT. It translates to CSAPTNTEAFF.

In its sample, this clone was seen once. The chain employs TRBV1 and TRBJ2-7; the table assigns TRBD1, which was not confirmed against the DNA. TRBV1 counts as a pseudogene. This CDR3 spans 13 amino acids. CDR3 nucleotide sequence: TGCACCAGCAGCCCTGGGGACACCTACGAGCAGTACTTC. It yields the protein CTSSPGDTYEQYF.

J is TRBJ1-5 and V is TRBV15; 7 bases align to TRBD1. Germline-derived CDR1 and CDR2 are LNHNV and YYDKDF (reference sequence). CDR3 length: 16 residues. Unmatched junction bases numbered 14, after V lost 6 bases and J lost 6 bases. The CDR3 DNA follows: TGTGCCACCAGAATGACAGGGAACCCTCTTTCTCAGCCCCAGCATTTT. This encodes CATRMTGNPLSQPQHF. The complete variable domain, with remaining parts taken from reference TRBV15 and TRBJ1-5, reads DAMVIQNPRYQVTQFGKPVTLSCSQTLNHNVMYWYQQKSSQAPKLLFHYYDKDFNNEADTPDNFQSRRPNTSFCFLDIRSPGLGDTAMYLCATRMTGNPLSQPQHFGDGTRLSIL.

The rearrangement uses TRBV15 and TRBJ2-7; 7 nucleotides line up with TRBD1. The CDR3 has 13 residues. The trim removed 3 bases at V and 6 bases at J, leaving 5 bases unmatched. The germline V gene encodes CDR1 LNHNV and CDR2 YYDKDF (reference sequence). The DNA of the CDR3 is TGTGCCACCAGCAGCGACAGGGAGTTCGAGCAGTACTTC. It is translated as CATSSDREFEQYF.

The V and J genes are TRBV29-1 and TRBJ1-1; D uncertain. Germline V gene data show CDR1 as SQVTM and CDR2 as ANQGSEA. V was clipped by 4 bases and J by 6 bases, with 12 bases between them. This CDR3 comprises 12 residues. As DNA, the CDR3 is TGCAGCGTTGCTTTAGGGATAGCTGAAGCTTTCTTT. It is translated as CSVALGIAEAFF.

This clone was observed a few times. V gene TRBV6-5 combines with J gene TRBJ1-1; no firm D call. The CDR3 length is 11 residues. Trimming removed 2 bases at V and 10 bases at J, with 8 bases between. The germline V gene encodes CDR1 MNHEY and CDR2 SVGAGI. The CDR3 loop is CASSYGVGAFF. CDR3 DNA sequence: TGTGCCAGCAGTTACGGGGTAGGAGCTTTCTTT.

This clone was recorded once. The J gene is TRBJ1-5, the V gene TRBV9; D not resolved. The CDR3 consists of 13 residues. Trimming left V 4 bases short and J 3 bases short, with 8 bases between. CDR1 and CDR2 from the germline V gene are SGDLS and YYNGEE. The CDR3 region has the DNA TGTGCCAGCAGCCCGACCCCCAATCAGCCCCAGCATTTT. Its translation is CASSPTPNQPQHF.

The chain joins TRBV4-3 to TRBJ1-4, with D maybe TRBD1 (6 bases). Deletions cut 0 bases from V and 8 bases from J, with 13 bases between. Looked up from germline, CDR1 is LGHNA and CDR2 is YSLEER. This CDR3 contains 15 residues. As DNA, the CDR3 is TGCGCCAGCAGCCAAGATCGGGGGGCTTTCGAAAAACTGTTTTTT. This gives the protein CASSQDRGAFEKLFF.

This chain joins TRBV7-2 and TRBJ1-2; no definite D call. The CDR3 is made up of 14 amino acids. V dropped 1 base and J dropped 3 bases, with 9 bases sitting between them. Germline V gene sequence: CDR1 SGHTA, CDR2 FQGNSA. The CDR3 DNA follows: TGTGCCAGCAGCTTAGTGTCGGCCCACTATGGCTACACCTTC. Its protein is CASSLVSAHYGYTF.

This chain joins TRBV6-5 and TRBJ1-3; D perhaps matches TRBD1 (5 bases). This CDR3 region has 16 residues. The germline V and J ends were trimmed by 4 bases and 5 bases, with 18 bases remaining between them. CDR1 is MNHEY and CDR2 is SVGAGI in the germline V gene. This CDR3 is CASSSPGRGRRNTIYF. For the CDR3, the DNA is TGTGCCAGCAGTTCCCCCGGGAGGGGCAGAAGAAACACCATATATTTT.

The chain uses TRBV6-5 and TRBJ2-2; 7 positions agree with TRBD1. The ends lost 2 bases at V and 7 bases at J; junction bases unmatched: 4. Germline CDR1 and CDR2: MNHEY and SVGAGI. The CDR3 length is 14 residues. The CDR3 loop is CASSYTQGIGELFF. The CDR3 DNA follows: TGTGCCAGCAGTTACACACAGGGGATCGGGGAGCTGTTTTTT.

The rearrangement joins TRBV28 to TRBJ2-7; 7 bases are a match to TRBD1. With V trimmed by 8 bases and J by 3 bases, 10 bases remained unmatched. CDR1 MDHEN and CDR2 SYDVKM come from the germline V gene. This CDR3 comprises 14 residues. The CDR3 sequence is CASLNTGVDYEQYF. The DNA of the CDR3 is TGTGCCAGCCTGAATACAGGGGTAGACTACGAGCAGTACTTC.

The chain uses TRBV7-9 and TRBJ2-3; the match to TRBD2 covers 11 bases. Germline trimming cut 2 bases from V and 2 bases from J; bases unmatched to any gene: 3. CDR1 is SEHNR, CDR2 FQNEAQ, per germline (reference sequence). The CDR3 totals 16 residues. The CDR3: CASSLLGLAVTDTQYF. For the CDR3, the DNA is TGTGCCAGCAGCTTACTGGGACTAGCGGTCACAGATACGCAGTATTTT.

This rearrangement joins TRBV7-2 to TRBJ1-1; D ambiguous. This CDR3 is built from 14 residues. The V and J ends lost 2 bases and 0 bases respectively, with 7 bases between them. Germline assignment: CDR1 SGHTA and CDR2 FQGNSA. CDR3 protein: CASSLNRMNTEAFF. The CDR3 DNA reads TGTGCCAGCAGCTTAAATCGGATGAACACTGAAGCTTTCTTT. Combining the CDR3 with reference TRBV7-2 and TRBJ1-1 gives the whole variable domain GAGVSQSPSNKVTEKGKDVELRCDPISGHTALYWYRQSLGQGLEFLIYFQGNSAPDKSGLPSDRFSAERTGGSVSTLTIQRTQQEDSAVYLCASSLNRMNTEAFFGQGTRLTVV.

V usage is TRBV5-1 and J usage is TRBJ1-2; 9 bases map to TRBD1. The CDR3 totals 15 residues. V was pared by 0 bases and J by 4 bases, with 4 bases of the junction left unmatched. CDR1 and CDR2 from the germline V gene are SGHRS and YFSETQ. The CDR3 is CASSLEDRGFYGYTF. In DNA, the CDR3 is TGCGCCAGCAGCTTGGAGGACAGGGGCTTCTATGGCTACACCTTC.

This chain uses TRBV7-2 with TRBJ2-5; 7 bases align to TRBD2. The CDR3 runs 15 residues. J was trimmed by 6 bases and V by 6 bases; bases with no gene match: 13. Per germline, CDR1 SGHTA and CDR2 FQGNSA. In nucleotides, the CDR3 is TGTGCCAGCAGAAACTACGGGGGGTCCCCCCAGACCCAGTACTTC. It translates to CASRNYGGSPQTQYF.

V gene TRBV6-5 combines with J gene TRBJ1-1; D unresolved. The CDR3 length is 14 residues. Trimming removed 2 bases from V and 0 bases from J, with 7 bases in between. From germline, CDR1 is MNHEY and CDR2 SVGAGI. The CDR3 protein is CASSYAAMNTEAFF. The CDR3 nucleotides are TGTGCCAGCAGTTACGCAGCAATGAACACTGAAGCTTTCTTT.